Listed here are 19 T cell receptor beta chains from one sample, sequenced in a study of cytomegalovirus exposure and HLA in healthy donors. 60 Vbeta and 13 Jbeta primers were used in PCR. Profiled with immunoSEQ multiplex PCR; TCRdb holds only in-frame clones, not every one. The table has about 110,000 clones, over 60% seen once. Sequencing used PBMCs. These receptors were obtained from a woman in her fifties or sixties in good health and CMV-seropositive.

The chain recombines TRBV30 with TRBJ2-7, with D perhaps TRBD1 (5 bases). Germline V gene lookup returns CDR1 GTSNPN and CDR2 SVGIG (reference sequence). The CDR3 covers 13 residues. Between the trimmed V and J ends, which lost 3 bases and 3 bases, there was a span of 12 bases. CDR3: CAWRETVLYEQYF. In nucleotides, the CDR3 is TGTGCCTGGAGGGAGACAGTGCTCTACGAGCAGTACTTC.

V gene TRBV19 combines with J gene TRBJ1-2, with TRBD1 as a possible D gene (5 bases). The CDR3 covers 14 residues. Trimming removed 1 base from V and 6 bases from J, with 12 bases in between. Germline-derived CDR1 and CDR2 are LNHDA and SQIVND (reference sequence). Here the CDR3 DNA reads TGTGCCAGTAGTATAGTCGGGGGATGGCATGGCTACACCTTC. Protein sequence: CASSIVGGWHGYTF.

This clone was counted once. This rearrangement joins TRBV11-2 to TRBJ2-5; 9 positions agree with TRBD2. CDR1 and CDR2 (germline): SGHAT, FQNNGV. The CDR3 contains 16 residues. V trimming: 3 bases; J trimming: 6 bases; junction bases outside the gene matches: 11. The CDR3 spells CASSFAAGGPVKTQYF. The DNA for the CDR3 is TGTGCCAGCAGCTTCGCCGCGGGAGGGCCGGTAAAGACCCAGTACTTC.

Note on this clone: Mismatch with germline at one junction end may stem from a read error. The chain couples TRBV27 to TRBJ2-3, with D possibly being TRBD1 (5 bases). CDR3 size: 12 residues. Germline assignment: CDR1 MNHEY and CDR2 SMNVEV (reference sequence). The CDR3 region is CASSQGGASSLF. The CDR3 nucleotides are TGTGCCAGCAGCCAGGGTGGGGCTAGTTCATTGTTT.

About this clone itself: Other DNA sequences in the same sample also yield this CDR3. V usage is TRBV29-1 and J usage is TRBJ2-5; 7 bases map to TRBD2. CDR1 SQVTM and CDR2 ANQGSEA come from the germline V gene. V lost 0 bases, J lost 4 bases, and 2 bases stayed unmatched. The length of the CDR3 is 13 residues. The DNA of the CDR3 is TGCAGCGTTGAAGAGGGGGGGGGAGAGACCCAGTACTTC. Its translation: CSVEEGGGETQYF.

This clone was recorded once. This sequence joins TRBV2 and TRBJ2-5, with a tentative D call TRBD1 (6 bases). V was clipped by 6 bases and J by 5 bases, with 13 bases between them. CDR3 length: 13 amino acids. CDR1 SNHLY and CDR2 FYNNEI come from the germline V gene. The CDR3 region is CASRDAGVETQYF. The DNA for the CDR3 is TGTGCCAGCAGGGACGCAGGGGTTGAGACCCAGTACTTC.

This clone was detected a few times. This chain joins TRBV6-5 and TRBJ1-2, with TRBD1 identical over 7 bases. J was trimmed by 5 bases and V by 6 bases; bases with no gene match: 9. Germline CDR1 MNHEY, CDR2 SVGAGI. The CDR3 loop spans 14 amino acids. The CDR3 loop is CASRNKGAGYGYTF. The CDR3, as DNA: TGTGCCAGCAGAAATAAGGGGGCGGGGTATGGCTACACCTTC.

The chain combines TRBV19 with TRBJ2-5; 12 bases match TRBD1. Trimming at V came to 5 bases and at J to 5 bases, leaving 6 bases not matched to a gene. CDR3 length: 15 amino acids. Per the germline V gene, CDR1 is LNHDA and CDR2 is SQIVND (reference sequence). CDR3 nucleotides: TGTGCCAGTAGTGAGGGACAGGGGGCCGGGGAGACCCAGTACTTC. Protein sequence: CASSEGQGAGETQYF. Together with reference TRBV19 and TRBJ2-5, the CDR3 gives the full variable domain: DGGITQSPKYLFRKEGQNVTLSCEQNLNHDAMYWYRQDPGQGLRLIYYSQIVNDFQKGDIAEGYSVSREKKESFPLTVTSAQKNPTAFYLCASSEGQGAGETQYFGPGTRLLVL.

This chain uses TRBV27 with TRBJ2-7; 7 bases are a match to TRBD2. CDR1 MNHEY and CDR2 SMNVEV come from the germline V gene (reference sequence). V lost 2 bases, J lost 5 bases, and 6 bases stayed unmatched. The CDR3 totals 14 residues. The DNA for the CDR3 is TGTGCCAGCAGTTTAATTAGACTAGCCAACGAGCAGTACTTC. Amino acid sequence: CASSLIRLANEQYF.

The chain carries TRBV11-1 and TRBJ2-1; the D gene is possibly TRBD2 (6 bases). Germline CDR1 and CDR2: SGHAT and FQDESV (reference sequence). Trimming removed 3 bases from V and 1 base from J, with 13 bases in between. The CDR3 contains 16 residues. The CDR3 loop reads CASSLTGTPSYNEQFF. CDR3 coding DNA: TGTGCCAGCAGCTTGACCGGGACTCCTTCCTACAATGAGCAGTTCTTC.

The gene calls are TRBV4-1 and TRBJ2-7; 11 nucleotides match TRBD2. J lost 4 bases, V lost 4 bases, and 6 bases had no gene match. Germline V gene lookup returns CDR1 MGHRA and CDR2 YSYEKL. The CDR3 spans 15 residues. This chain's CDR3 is CASSPQLAGDYEQYF. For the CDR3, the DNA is TGCGCCAGCAGCCCCCAACTAGCGGGAGATTACGAGCAGTACTTC.

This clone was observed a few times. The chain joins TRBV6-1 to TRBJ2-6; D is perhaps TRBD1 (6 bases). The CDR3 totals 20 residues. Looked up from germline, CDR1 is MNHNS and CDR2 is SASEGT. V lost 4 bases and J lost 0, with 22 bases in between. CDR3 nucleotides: TGTGCCAGCAGTGCCTTCTACAGGGTTGAGAGGGGCTCTGGGGCCAACGTCCTGACTTTC. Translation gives CASSAFYRVERGSGANVLTF.

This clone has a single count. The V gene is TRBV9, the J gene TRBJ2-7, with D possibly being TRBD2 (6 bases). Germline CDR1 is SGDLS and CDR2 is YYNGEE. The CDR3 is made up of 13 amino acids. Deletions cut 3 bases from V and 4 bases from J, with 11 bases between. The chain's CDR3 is CASSAGLAYEQYF. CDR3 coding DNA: TGTGCCAGCAGCGCTGGTCTAGCGTACGAGCAGTACTTC.

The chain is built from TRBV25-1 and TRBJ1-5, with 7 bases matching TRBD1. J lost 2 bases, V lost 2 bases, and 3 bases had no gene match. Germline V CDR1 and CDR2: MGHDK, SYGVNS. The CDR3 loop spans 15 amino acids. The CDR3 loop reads CASSETGVGNQPQHF. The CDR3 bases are TGTGCCAGCAGTGAAACAGGGGTTGGCAATCAGCCCCAGCATTTT.

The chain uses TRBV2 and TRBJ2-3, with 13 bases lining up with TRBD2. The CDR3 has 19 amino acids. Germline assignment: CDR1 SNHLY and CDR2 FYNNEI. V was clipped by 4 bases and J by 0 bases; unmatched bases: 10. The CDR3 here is CASSGPQGTSGDSTDTQYF. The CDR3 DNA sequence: TGTGCCAGCAGTGGACCACAGGGGACTAGCGGGGACAGCACAGATACGCAGTATTTT.

The CDR3 loop is CASSLGSGGSYSDTQYF. In nucleotides, the CDR3 is TGCGCCAGCAGCTTGGGTTCTGGCGGGAGTTACTCAGATACGCAGTATTTT. The chain is built from TRBV5-1 and TRBJ2-3; 7 bases line up with TRBD2. CDR1 and CDR2 from the germline V gene are SGHRS and YFSETQ. The CDR3 is made up of 17 amino acids. V was pared by 0 bases and J by 4 bases, with 11 bases of the junction left unmatched.

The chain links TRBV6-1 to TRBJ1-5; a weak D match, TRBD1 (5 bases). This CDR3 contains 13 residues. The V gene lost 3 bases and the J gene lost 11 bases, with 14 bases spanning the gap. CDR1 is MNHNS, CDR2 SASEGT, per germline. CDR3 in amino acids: CASSDGDTGAQHF. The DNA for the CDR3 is TGTGCCAGCAGTGATGGGGATACGGGGGCCCAGCATTTT.

This CDR3 reads CASVSSYEQYF. The CDR3 coding sequence is TGTGCCAGCGTGAGTTCCTACGAGCAGTACTTC. This chain links TRBV28 with TRBJ2-7; D gene uncertain. V was cut by 8 bases and J by 1 base, with 6 bases left in between. This CDR3 is 11 amino acids long. CDR1 MDHEN and CDR2 SYDVKM come from the germline V gene.

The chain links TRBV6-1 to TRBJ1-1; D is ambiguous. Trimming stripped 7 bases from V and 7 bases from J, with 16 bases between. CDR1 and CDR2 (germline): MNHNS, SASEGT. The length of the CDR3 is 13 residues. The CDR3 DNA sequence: TGTGCCAGCATCGTATCGCAGGAAATTGAAGCTTTCTTT. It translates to CASIVSQEIEAFF.